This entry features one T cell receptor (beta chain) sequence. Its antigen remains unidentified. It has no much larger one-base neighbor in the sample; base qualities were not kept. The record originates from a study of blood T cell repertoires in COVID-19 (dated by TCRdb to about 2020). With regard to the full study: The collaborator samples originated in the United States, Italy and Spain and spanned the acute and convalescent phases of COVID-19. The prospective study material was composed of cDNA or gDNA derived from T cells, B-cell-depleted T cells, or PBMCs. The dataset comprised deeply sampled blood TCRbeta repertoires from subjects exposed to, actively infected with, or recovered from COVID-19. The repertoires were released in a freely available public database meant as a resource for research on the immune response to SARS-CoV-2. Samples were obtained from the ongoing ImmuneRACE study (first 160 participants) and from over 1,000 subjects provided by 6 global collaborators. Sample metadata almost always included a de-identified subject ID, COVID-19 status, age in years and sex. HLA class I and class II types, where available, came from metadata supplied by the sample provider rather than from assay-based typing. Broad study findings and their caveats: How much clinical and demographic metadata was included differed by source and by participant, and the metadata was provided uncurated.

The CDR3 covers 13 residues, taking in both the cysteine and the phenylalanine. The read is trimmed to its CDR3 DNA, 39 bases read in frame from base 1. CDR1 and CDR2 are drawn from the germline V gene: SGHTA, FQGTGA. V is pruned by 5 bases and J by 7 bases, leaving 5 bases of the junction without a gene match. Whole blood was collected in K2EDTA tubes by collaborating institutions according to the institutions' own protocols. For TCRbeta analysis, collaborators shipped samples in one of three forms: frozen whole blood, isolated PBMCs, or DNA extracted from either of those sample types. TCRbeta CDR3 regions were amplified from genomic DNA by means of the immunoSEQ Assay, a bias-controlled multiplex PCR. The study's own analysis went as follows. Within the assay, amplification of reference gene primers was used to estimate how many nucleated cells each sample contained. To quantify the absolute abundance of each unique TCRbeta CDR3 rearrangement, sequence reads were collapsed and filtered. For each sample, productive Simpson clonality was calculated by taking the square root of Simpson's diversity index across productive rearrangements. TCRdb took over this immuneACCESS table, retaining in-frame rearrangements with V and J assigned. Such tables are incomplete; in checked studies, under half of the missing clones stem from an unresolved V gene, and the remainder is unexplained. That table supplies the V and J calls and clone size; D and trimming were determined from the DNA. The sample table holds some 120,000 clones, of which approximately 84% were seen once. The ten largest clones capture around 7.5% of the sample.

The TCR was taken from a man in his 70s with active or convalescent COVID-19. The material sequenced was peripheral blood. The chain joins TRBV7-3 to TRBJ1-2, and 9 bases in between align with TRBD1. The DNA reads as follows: TGTGCCAGCAGCCCCGGGACAGGGTCTGGCTACACCTTC. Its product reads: CASSPGTGSGYTF.